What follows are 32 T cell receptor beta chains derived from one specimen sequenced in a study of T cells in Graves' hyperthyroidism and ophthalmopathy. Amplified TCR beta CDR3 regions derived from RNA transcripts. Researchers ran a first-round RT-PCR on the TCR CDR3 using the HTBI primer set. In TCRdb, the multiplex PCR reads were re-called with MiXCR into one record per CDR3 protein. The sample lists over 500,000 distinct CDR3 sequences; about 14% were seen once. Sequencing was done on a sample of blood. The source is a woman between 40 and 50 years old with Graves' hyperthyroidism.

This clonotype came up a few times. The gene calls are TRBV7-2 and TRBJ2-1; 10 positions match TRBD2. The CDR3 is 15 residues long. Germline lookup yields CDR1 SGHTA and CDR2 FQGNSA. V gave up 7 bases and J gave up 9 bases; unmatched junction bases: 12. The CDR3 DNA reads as TGTGCCAGCACCCCTTCTAGCGGGAGCATAGGTGAGCAGTTCTTC. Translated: CASTPSSGSIGEQFF. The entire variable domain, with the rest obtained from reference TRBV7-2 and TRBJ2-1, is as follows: GAGVSQSPSNKVTEKGKDVELRCDPISGHTALYWYRQSLGQGLEFLIYFQGNSAPDKSGLPSDRFSAERTGGSVSTLTIQRTQQEDSAVYLCASTPSSGSIGEQFFGPGTRLTVL.

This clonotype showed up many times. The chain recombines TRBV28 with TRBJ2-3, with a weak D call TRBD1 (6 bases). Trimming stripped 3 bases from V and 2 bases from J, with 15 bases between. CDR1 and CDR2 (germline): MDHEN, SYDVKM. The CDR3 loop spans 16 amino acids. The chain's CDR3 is CASSFGQGQVTDTQYF. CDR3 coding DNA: TGTGCCAGCAGTTTTGGGCAGGGGCAGGTCACAGATACGCAGTATTTT.

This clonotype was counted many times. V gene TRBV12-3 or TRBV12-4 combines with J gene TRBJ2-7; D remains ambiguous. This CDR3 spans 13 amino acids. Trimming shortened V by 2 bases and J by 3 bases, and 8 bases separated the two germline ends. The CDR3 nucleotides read TGTGCCAGCAGTTTAATGTTAGTCTACGAGCAGTACTTC. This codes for CASSLMLVYEQYF.

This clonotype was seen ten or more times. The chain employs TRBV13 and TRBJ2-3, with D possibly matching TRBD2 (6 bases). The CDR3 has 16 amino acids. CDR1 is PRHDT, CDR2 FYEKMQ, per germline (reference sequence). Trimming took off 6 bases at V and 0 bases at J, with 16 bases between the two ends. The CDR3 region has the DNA TGTGCCAGCAGGCTGGGGTGGGGGACTAGCACAGATACGCAGTATTTT. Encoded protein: CASRLGWGTSTDTQYF.

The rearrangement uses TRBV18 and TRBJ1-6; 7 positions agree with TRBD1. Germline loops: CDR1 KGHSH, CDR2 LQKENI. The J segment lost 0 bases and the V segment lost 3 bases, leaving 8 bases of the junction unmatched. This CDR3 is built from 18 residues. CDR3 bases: TGTGCCAGCTCACCGATGGGACAGAGAGGCTCCTATAATTCACCCCTCCACTTT. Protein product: CASSPMGQRGSYNSPLHF.

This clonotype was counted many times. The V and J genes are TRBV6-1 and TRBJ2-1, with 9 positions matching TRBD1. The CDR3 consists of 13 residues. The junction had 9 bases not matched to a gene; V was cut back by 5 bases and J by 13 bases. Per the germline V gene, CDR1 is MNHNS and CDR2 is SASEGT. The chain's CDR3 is CASSPGQGLPQFF. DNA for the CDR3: TGTGCCAGCAGTCCGGGACAGGGATTACCTCAGTTCTTC.

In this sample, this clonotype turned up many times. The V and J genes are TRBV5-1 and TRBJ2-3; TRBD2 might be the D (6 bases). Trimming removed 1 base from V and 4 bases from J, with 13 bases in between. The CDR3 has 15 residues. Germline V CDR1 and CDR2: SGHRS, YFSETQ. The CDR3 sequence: CASSLSWGVSDTQYF. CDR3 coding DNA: TGCGCCAGCAGCTTGTCATGGGGGGTTTCAGATACGCAGTATTTT.

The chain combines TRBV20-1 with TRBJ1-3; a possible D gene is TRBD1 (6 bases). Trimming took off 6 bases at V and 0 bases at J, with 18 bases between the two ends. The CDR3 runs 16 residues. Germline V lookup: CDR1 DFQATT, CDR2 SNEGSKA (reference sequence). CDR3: CSATRDTVSSGNTIYF. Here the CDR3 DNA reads TGCAGTGCGACTAGGGACACCGTTAGCTCTGGAAACACCATATATTTT.

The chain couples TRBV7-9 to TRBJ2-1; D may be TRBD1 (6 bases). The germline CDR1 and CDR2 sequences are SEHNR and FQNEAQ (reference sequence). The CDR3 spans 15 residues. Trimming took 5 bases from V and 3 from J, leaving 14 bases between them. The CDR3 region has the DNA TGTGCCAGCAGCCTCCGGGACACCAGCTACAATGAGCAGTTCTTC. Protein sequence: CASSLRDTSYNEQFF.

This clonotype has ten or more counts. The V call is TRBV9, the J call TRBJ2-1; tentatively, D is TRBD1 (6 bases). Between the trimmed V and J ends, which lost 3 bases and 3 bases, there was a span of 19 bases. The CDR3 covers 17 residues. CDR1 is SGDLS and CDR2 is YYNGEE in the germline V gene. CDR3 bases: TGTGCCAGCAGCGCCATCGACGGGACACAGGGCTACAATGAGCAGTTCTTC. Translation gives CASSAIDGTQGYNEQFF.

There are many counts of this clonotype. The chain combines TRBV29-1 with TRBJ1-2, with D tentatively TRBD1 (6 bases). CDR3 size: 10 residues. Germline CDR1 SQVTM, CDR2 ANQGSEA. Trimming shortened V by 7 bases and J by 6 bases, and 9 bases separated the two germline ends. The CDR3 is CSAGQNGYTF. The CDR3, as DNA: TGCAGCGCAGGACAGAATGGCTACACCTTC.

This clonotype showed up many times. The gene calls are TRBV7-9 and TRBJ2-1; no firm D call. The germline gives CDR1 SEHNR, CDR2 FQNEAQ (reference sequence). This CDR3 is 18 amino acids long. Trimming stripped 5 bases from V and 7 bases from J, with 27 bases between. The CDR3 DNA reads TGTGCCAGCAGCCCCGACGAGACTTTTTCTTCCCCGTCGAATGAGCAGTTCTTC. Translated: CASSPDETFSSPSNEQFF.

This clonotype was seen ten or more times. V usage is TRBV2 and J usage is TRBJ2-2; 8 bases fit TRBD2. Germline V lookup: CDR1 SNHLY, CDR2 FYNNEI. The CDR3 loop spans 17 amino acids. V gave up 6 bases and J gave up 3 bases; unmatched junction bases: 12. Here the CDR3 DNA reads TGTGCCAGCAGCCAGGAGCGGGAGAGGACTTACACCGGGGAGCTGTTTTTT. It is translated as CASSQERERTYTGELFF.

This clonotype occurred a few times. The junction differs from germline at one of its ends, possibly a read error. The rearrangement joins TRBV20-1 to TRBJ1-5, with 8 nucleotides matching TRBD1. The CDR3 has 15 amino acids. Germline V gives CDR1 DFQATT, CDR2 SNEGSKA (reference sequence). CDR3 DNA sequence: TGCAGTGCTAGGGACCAGGGGGCTAGCAATCAGTCCCAGCATTTT. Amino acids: CSARDQGASNQSQHF.

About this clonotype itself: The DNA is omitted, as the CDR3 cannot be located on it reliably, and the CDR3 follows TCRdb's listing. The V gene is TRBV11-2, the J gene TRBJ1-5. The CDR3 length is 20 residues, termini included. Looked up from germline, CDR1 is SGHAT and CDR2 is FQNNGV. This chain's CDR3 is CASSFYICSARVDSNQPQHF.

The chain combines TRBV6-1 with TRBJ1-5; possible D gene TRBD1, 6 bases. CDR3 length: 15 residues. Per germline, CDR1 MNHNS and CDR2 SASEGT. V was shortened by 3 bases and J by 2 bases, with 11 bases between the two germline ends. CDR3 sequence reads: CASSDGTKGNQPQHF. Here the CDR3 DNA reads TGTGCCAGCAGTGACGGGACAAAAGGCAATCAGCCCCAGCATTTT.

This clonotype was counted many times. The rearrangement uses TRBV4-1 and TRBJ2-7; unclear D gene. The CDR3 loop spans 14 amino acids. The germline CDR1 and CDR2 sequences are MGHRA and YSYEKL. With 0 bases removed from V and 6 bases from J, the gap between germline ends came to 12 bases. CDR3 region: CASSQEGSFGEQYF. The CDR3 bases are TGCGCCAGCAGCCAAGAAGGGTCCTTTGGCGAGCAGTACTTC.

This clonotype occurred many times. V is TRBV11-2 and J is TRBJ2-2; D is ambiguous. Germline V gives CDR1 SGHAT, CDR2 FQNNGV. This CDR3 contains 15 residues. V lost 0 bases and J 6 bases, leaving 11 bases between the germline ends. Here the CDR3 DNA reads TGTGCCAGCAGCTTAGATCGGTGGTCCTCCGGGGAGCTGTTTTTT. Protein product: CASSLDRWSSGELFF.

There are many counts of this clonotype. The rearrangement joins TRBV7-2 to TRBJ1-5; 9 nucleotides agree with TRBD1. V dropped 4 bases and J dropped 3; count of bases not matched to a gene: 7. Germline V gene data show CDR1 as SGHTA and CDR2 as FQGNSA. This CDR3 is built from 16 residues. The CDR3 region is CASSSTDRGANQPQHF. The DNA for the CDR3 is TGTGCCAGCAGCTCAACCGACAGGGGGGCCAATCAGCCCCAGCATTTT.

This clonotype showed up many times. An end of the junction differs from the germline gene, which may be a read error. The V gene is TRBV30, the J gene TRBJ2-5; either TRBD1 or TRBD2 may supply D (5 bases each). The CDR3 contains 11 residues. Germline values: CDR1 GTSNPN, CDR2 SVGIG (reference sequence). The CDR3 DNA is TGTGCCTGGAGTGTGGGGGTCGCCTTTAACTTC. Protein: CAWSVGVAFNF.

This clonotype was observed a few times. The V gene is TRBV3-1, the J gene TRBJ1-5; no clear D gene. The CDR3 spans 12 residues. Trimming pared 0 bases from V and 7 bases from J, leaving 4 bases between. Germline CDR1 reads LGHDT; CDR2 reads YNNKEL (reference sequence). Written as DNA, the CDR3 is TGTGCCAGCAGCCAAGAGTCGCAGCCCCAGCATTTT. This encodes CASSQESQPQHF.

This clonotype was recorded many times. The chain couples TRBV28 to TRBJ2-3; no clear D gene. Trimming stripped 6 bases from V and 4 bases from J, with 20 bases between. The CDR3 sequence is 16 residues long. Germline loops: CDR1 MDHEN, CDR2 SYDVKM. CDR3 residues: CASSPLGWAGADTQYF. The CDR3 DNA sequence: TGTGCCAGCAGCCCCCTTGGTTGGGCTGGGGCAGATACGCAGTATTTT.

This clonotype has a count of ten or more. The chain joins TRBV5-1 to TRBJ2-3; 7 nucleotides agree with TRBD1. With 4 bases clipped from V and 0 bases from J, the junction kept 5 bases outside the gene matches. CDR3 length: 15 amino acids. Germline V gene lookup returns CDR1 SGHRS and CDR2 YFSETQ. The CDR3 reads CASSTQGLSTDTQYF. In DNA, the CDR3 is TGCGCCAGCAGCACACAGGGGCTGAGCACAGATACGCAGTATTTT.

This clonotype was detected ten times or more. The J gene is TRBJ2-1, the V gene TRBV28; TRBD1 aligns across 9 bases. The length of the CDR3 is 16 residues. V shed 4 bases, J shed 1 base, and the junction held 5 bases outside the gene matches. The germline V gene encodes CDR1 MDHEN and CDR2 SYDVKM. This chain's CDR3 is CASSSSDRGSYNEQFF. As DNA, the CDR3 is TGTGCCAGCAGTTCCTCCGACAGGGGGTCCTACAATGAGCAGTTCTTC.

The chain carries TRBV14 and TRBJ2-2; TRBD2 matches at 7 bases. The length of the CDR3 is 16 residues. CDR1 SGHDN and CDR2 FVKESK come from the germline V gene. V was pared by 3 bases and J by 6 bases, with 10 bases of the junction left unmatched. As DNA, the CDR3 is TGTGCCAGCAGCCACCCCCTAAGCGGGGTCGCCGGGGAGCTGTTTTTT. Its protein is CASSHPLSGVAGELFF.

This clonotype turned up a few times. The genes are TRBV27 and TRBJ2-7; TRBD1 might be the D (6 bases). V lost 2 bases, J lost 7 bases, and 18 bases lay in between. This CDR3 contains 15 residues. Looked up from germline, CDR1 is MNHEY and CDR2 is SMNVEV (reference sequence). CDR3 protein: CASSLTRTDLFEQYF. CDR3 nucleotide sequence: TGTGCCAGCAGTTTAACCCGGACAGACCTCTTTGAGCAGTACTTC.

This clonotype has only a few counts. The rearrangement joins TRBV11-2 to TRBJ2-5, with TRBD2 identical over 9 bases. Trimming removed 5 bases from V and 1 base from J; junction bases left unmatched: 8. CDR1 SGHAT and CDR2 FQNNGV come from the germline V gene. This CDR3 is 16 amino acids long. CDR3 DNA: TGTGCCAGCAGCACCGGGACTAGCCGGTCCCAAGAGACCCAGTACTTC. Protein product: CASSTGTSRSQETQYF.

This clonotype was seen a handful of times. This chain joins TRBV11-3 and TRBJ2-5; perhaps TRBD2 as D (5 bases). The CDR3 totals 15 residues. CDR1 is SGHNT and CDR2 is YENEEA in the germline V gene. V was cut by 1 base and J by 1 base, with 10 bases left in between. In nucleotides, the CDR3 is TGTGCCAGCAGCTTAGCTCTAGCAGTCCAAGAGACCCAGTACTTC. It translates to CASSLALAVQETQYF.

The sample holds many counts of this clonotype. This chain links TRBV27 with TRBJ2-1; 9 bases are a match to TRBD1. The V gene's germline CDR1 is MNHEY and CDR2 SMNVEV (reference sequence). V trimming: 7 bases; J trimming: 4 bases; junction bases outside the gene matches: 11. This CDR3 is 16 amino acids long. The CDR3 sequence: CASTTYRTGEYNEQFF. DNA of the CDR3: TGTGCCAGCACTACGTATCGGACAGGGGAGTACAATGAGCAGTTCTTC.

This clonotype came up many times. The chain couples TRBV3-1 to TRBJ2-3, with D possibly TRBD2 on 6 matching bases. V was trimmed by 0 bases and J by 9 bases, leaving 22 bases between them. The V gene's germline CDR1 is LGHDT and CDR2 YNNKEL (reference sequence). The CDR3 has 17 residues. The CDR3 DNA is TGTGCCAGCAGCCAAGAGGGGACCCAAGTCCGGGGGACCACGCAGTATTTT. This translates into CASSQEGTQVRGTTQYF.

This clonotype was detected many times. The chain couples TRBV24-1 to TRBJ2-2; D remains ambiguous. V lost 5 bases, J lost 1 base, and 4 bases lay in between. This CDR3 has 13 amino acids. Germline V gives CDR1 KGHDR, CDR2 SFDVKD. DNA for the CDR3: TGTGCCACCAGTGCTCGGAACACCGGGGAGCTGTTTTTT. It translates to CATSARNTGELFF.

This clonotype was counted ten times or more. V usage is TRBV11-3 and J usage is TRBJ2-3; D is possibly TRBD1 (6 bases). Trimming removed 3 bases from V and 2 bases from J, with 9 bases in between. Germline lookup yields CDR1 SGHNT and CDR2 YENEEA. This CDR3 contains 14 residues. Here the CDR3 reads CASSLGHSTDTQYF. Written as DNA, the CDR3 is TGTGCCAGCAGCTTGGGACATTCCACAGATACGCAGTATTTT.